These 27 T cell receptor beta chains came from one sample sequenced in a study of T cell changes during pregnancy in multiple sclerosis. Assay used: immunoSEQ multiplex PCR; TCRdb lists only in-frame clones, some missing. Here the sample spans some 47,000 clones, around 89% being singletons. The starting material was CD8+ T cells from peripheral blood mononuclear cells, obtained after pregnancy. The receptor set was obtained from a female donor in good health, enrolled as a control in a pregnancy study.

This chain connects TRBV13 to TRBJ2-7; 9 nucleotides agree with TRBD1. Germline CDR1 reads PRHDT; CDR2 reads FYEKMQ (reference sequence). V shed 3 bases, J shed 5 bases, and the junction held 5 bases outside the gene matches. CDR3 length equals 14 residues. The CDR3 sequence is CASSFGQGLDEQYF. The CDR3 nucleotides read TGTGCCAGCAGCTTTGGACAGGGGCTTGACGAGCAGTACTTC.

The chain links TRBV28 to TRBJ2-7, with a possible D match to TRBD1 (5 bases). This CDR3 is 12 amino acids long. V lost 10 bases, J lost 2 bases, and 12 bases lay in between. Per germline, CDR1 MDHEN and CDR2 SYDVKM. DNA for the CDR3: TGTGCCACCTTGGACAACACCTACGAGCAGTACTTC. Translated, it gives CATLDNTYEQYF.

The V call is TRBV29-1, the J call TRBJ2-1; no clear D gene. The CDR3 runs 11 residues. Germline CDR1 and CDR2: SQVTM and ANQGSEA. The V and J ends lost 6 bases and 3 bases respectively, with 6 bases between them. The CDR3 is CSVRHYNEQFF. The CDR3 nucleotides are TGCAGCGTGAGACACTACAATGAGCAGTTCTTC.

This chain joins TRBV4-1 and TRBJ2-7; no definite D call. The CDR3 runs 14 residues. Germline V lookup: CDR1 MGHRA, CDR2 YSYEKL. The germline V and J ends were trimmed by 0 bases and 1 base, with 7 bases remaining between them. CDR3 coding DNA: TGCGCCAGCAGCCAAGAAGAGATTTCCTACGAGCAGTACTTC. Encoded protein: CASSQEEISYEQYF.

This chain connects TRBV7-3 to TRBJ2-2, with 8 bases aligning to TRBD1. With 2 bases clipped from V and 3 bases from J, the junction kept 8 bases outside the gene matches. The CDR3 length is 17 residues. Looked up from germline, CDR1 is SGHTA and CDR2 is FQGTGA. In DNA form, the CDR3 reads TGTGCCAGCAGCTTACCCCGGCCGGACAGGGACACCGGGGAGCTGTTTTTT. This sequence encodes CASSLPRPDRDTGELFF. Filled out from reference TRBV7-3 and TRBJ2-2, the complete variable domain reads GAGVSQTPSNKVTEKGKYVELRCDPISGHTALYWYRQSLGQGPEFLIYFQGTGAADDSGLPNDRFFAVRPEGSVSTLKIQRTERGDSAVYLCASSLPRPDRDTGELFFGEGSRLTVL.

J is TRBJ1-5 and V is TRBV7-9, with D perhaps TRBD1 (6 bases). Trimming removed 1 base from V and 8 bases from J, with 12 bases in between. The germline V gene has CDR1 SEHNR and CDR2 FQNEAQ (reference sequence). CDR3 size: 14 residues. The CDR3 region is CASSLEGGREPQHF. For the CDR3, the DNA is TGTGCCAGCAGCTTAGAAGGGGGTCGGGAGCCCCAGCATTTT.

This chain joins TRBV2 and TRBJ1-4; D may be TRBD1 (6 bases). CDR3 length equals 13 residues. With 6 bases removed from V and 5 bases from J, the gap between germline ends came to 10 bases. Germline V gene data show CDR1 as SNHLY and CDR2 as FYNNEI. CDR3 sequence (DNA): TGTGCCAGCAGAACAGGGATCAATGAAAAACTGTTTTTT. Translation gives CASRTGINEKLFF.

The chain uses TRBV4-1 and TRBJ2-2; 8 bases fit TRBD1. Trimming removed 1 base from V and 6 bases from J; junction bases left unmatched: 7. This CDR3 has 16 residues. Germline CDR1 MGHRA, CDR2 YSYEKL. The DNA of the CDR3 is TGCGCCAGCAGCCAAGTATCGGCAGGGGGCTCCGGGGAGCTGTTTTTT. Translation: CASSQVSAGGSGELFF.

Here the CDR3 reads CASSQIGDPYGYTF. CDR3 sequence (DNA): TGTGCCAGCAGCCAGATTGGAGACCCCTATGGCTACACCTTC. This rearrangement joins TRBV14 to TRBJ1-2, with D uncertain. CDR1 is SGHDN and CDR2 is FVKESK in the germline V gene. This CDR3 spans 14 amino acids. The V and J ends lost 3 bases and 4 bases respectively, with 12 bases between them.

V usage is TRBV9 and J usage is TRBJ1-6, with TRBD1 matching over 8 bases. After removal of 7 bases from V and 8 bases from J, the junction contained 5 bases not matched to a gene. Per the germline V gene, CDR1 is SGDLS and CDR2 is YYNGEE. This CDR3 is built from 13 residues. The CDR3 sequence: CASPDRAYSPLHF. CDR3 DNA: TGTGCCAGCCCGGACAGGGCGTATTCACCCCTCCACTTT.

V gene TRBV15 combines with J gene TRBJ2-3, with D maybe TRBD1 (6 bases). Per the germline V gene, CDR1 is LNHNV and CDR2 is YYDKDF (reference sequence). CDR3 length: 14 residues. V was cut by 1 base and J by 7 bases, with 12 bases left in between. CDR3 sequence (DNA): TGTGCCACCAGCAGAGTCCTACAGGGACATACGCAGTATTTT. Its translation is CATSRVLQGHTQYF.

The chain couples TRBV9 to TRBJ2-2; TRBD2 is a possible D gene (6 bases). Trimming took off 1 base at V and 0 bases at J, with 13 bases between the two ends. Germline V lookup: CDR1 SGDLS, CDR2 YYNGEE. CDR3 size: 17 residues. The DNA for the CDR3 is TGTGCCAGCAGCGTACCTTTGTCGGGGGCGAACACCGGGGAGCTGTTTTTT. It encodes CASSVPLSGANTGELFF.

The chain employs TRBV28 and TRBJ2-7; 8 positions agree with TRBD1. CDR3 size: 15 residues. The V segment lost 3 bases and the J segment 7 bases; nucleotides outside the gene matches: 11. Germline V gene sequence: CDR1 MDHEN, CDR2 SYDVKM. The CDR3 sequence is CASSLSQGGLGEQYF. The CDR3 DNA reads as TGTGCCAGCAGTTTGTCACAGGGGGGTCTGGGAGAGCAGTACTTC.

J is TRBJ1-5 and V is TRBV7-8, with a tentative D call TRBD1 (5 bases). Germline-derived CDR1 and CDR2 are SGHVS and FQNEAQ. This CDR3 spans 15 amino acids. V lost 10 bases, J lost 3 bases, and 19 bases lay in between. CDR3 protein: CATERGEGYNQPQHF. CDR3 DNA sequence: TGTGCCACTGAGCGTGGGGAGGGGTACAATCAGCCCCAGCATTTT. Variable domain in full (rest from reference TRBV7-8 and TRBJ1-5): GAGVSQSPRYKVAKRGQDVALRCDPISGHVSLFWYQQALGQGPEFLTYFQNEAQLDKSGLPSDRFFAERPEGSVSTLKIQRTQQEDSAVYLCATERGEGYNQPQHFGDGTRLSIL.

V is TRBV12-5 and J is TRBJ1-5; D gene uncertain. Trimming shortened V by 7 bases and J by 2 bases, and 6 bases separated the two germline ends. Looked up from germline, CDR1 is LGHNT and CDR2 is FRNRAP. CDR3 length equals 12 residues. CDR3 protein: CASAEGNQPQHF. DNA of the CDR3: TGTGCTAGTGCGGAGGGCAATCAGCCCCAGCATTTT. The full variable domain, completed using reference TRBV12-5 and TRBJ1-5, is DARVTQTPRHKVTEMGQEVTMRCQPILGHNTVFWYRQTMMQGLELLAYFRNRAPLDDSGMPKDRFSAEMPDATLATLKIQPSEPRDSAVYFCASAEGNQPQHFGDGTRLSIL.

V gene TRBV6-1 combines with J gene TRBJ1-5; 9 bases line up with TRBD1. CDR1 and CDR2 (germline): MNHNS, SASEGT. The CDR3 covers 15 residues. With 6 bases clipped from V and 1 base from J, the junction kept 4 bases outside the gene matches. The CDR3 sequence: CASRGQGWSNQPQHF. The CDR3 coding sequence is TGTGCCAGCAGGGGACAGGGTTGGAGCAATCAGCCCCAGCATTTT.

The chain carries TRBV13 and TRBJ1-5; D unclear. The CDR3 is 15 amino acids. Germline V CDR1 and CDR2: PRHDT, FYEKMQ (reference sequence). The V and J ends lost 0 bases and 3 bases respectively, with 9 bases between them. CDR3 in DNA: TGTGCCAGCAGCTTAGGACGCGGGGACAATCAGCCCCAGCATTTT. Protein product: CASSLGRGDNQPQHF.

This chain joins TRBV7-8 and TRBJ2-7; possibly TRBD1 for D (6 bases). Per germline, CDR1 SGHVS and CDR2 FQNEAQ. The CDR3 has 14 amino acids. Trimming pared 4 bases from V and 3 bases from J, leaving 13 bases between. CDR3 bases: TGTGCCAGCAGCTCCCAGGGGAGCCTCTACGAGCAGTACTTC. The encoded protein is CASSSQGSLYEQYF. The whole variable domain, filled in from reference TRBV7-8 and TRBJ2-7, reads GAGVSQSPRYKVAKRGQDVALRCDPISGHVSLFWYQQALGQGPEFLTYFQNEAQLDKSGLPSDRFFAERPEGSVSTLKIQRTQQEDSAVYLCASSSQGSLYEQYFGPGTRLTVT.

The J gene is TRBJ1-2, the V gene TRBV28; D might be TRBD1 (5 bases). Germline V gene sequence: CDR1 MDHEN, CDR2 SYDVKM. The CDR3 runs 13 residues. Trimming shortened V by 2 bases and J by 4 bases, and 8 bases separated the two germline ends. CDR3 coding DNA: TGTGCCAGCAGTTTAACAGGTCCCTATGGCTACACCTTC. Translation: CASSLTGPYGYTF.

This chain links TRBV2 with TRBJ2-7, with TRBD2 identical over 9 bases. V shed 7 bases and J 7 bases; nucleotides not matched to a gene: 8. This CDR3 contains 13 residues. Germline V gene sequence: CDR1 SNHLY, CDR2 FYNNEI. Here the CDR3 reads CASIAGGWLEQYF. CDR3 coding DNA: TGTGCCAGCATCGCGGGGGGGTGGTTGGAGCAGTACTTC.

The chain employs TRBV11-2 and TRBJ2-7, with 10 bases lining up with TRBD2. The V segment lost 1 base and the J segment 2 bases; nucleotides outside the gene matches: 11. The V gene's germline CDR1 is SGHAT and CDR2 FQNNGV. The CDR3 covers 18 residues. CDR3 nucleotide sequence: TGTGCCAGCAGCTTAGCGCGAGGGCTAGCGGGGGCCGCCTACGAGCAGTACTTC. As protein: CASSLARGLAGAAYEQYF.

The rearrangement uses TRBV6-5 and TRBJ1-3; D uncertain. V was pared by 6 bases and J by 4 bases, with 16 bases between. This CDR3 has 15 amino acids. From germline, CDR1 is MNHEY and CDR2 SVGAGI. CDR3 sequence: CASSIRGRTGNTIYF. DNA of the CDR3: TGTGCCAGCAGCATCCGAGGGCGCACAGGAAACACCATATATTTT.

This sequence joins TRBV7-6 and TRBJ2-3, with a tentative D call TRBD2 (7 bases). Between the trimmed V and J ends, which lost 6 bases and 2 bases, there was a span of 18 bases. The CDR3 covers 16 residues. Germline values: CDR1 SGHVS, CDR2 FNYEAQ. CDR3 loop: CASSPLGGDNTDTQYF. CDR3 sequence (DNA): TGTGCCAGCAGTCCACTGGGAGGGGACAACACAGATACGCAGTATTTT.

The chain uses TRBV9 and TRBJ2-3; D not certain. Germline-derived CDR1 and CDR2 are SGDLS and YYNGEE. This CDR3 is built from 12 residues. V was shortened by 3 bases and J by 6 bases, with 8 bases between the two germline ends. CDR3 nucleotide sequence: TGTGCCAGCAGCGGCGGTGTTGATACGCAGTATTTT. Protein sequence: CASSGGVDTQYF.

The chain recombines TRBV21-1 with TRBJ2-7; the DNA was not used to check the table's D call, TRBD1. TRBV21-1 is annotated as a pseudogene. This CDR3 has 15 residues. CDR3 sequence (DNA): TGTGCCAGCAGCCTGACAGGGGGGACCTCCTACGAGCAGTACTTC. The encoded protein is CASSLTGGTSYEQYF.

Concerning this clone itself: Other DNA sequences in the same sample also yield this CDR3. The V gene is TRBV6-6, the J gene TRBJ2-1; D gene unclear. Trimming took off 8 bases at V and 2 bases at J, with 7 bases between the two ends. Germline values: CDR1 MNHNY, CDR2 SVGAGI (reference sequence). This CDR3 is built from 12 residues. The CDR3 nucleotides are TGTGCCAGCTCTAGGCCCTACAATGAGCAGTTCTTC. This encodes CASSRPYNEQFF.

The V gene is TRBV28, the J gene TRBJ2-2; 8 positions match TRBD2. The CDR3 totals 16 residues. Germline-derived CDR1 and CDR2 are MDHEN and SYDVKM. J gave up 5 bases and V 2 bases, and 7 bases lay outside the gene matches. CDR3 residues: CASSLIAGTGTGELFF. As DNA, the CDR3 is TGTGCCAGCAGTTTAATAGCGGGGACGGGTACCGGGGAGCTGTTTTTT.